Described below is a single T cell receptor (beta chain) sequence and its context. The data were obtained in a study of blood T cell repertoires in COVID-19. Overall study: The samples span acute and convalescent COVID-19 from the United States, Italy and Spain. The analysed material was cDNA or gDNA that came from T cells, B-cell-depleted T cells, or PBMCs.

How the authors handled the data: The authors estimated nucleated cell counts from reference gene primer amplification. Assay used: immunoSEQ multiplex PCR; TCRdb lists only in-frame clones, some missing. V and J calls and clone size follow that table, whereas D and trimming were derived from the DNA. The sample lists 200,000 to 300,000 clones, around 86% occurring once. CDR1 and CDR2 (germline): SQVTM, ANQGSEA. Trimming stripped 6 bases from V and 7 bases from J, with 15 bases between. CDR3 length equals 12 residues. Input material: peripheral blood. This receptor was identified in a woman aged 55-70 years who had recovered from COVID-19. The chain employs TRBV29-1 and TRBJ1-1; tentatively, D is TRBD1 (6 bases). The CDR3 reads CSVGMGAVEAFF. The DNA for the CDR3 is TGCAGCGTGGGAATGGGGGCGGTTGAAGCTTTCTTT.